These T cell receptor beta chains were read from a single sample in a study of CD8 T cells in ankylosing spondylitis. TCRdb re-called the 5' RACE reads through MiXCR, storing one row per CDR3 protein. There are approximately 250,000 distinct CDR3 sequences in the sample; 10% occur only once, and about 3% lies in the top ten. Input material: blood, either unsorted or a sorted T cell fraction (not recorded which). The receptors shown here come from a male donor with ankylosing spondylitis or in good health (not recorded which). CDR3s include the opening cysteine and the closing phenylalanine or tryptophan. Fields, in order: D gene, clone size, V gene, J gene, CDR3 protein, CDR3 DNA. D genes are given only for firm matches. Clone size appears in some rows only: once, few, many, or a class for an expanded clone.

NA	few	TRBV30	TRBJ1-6	CAWSREGLDNSPLHF	TGTGCCTGGAGTAGGGAGGGGTTAGATAATTCACCCCTCCACTTT
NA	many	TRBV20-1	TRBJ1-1	CSASRTEAFF	TGCAGTGCTTCCCGCACTGAAGCTTTCTTT
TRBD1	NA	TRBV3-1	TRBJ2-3	CASGKGTGGSDTQYF	TGTGCCAGCGGTAAGGGTACAGGGGGCTCAGATACGCAGTATTTT
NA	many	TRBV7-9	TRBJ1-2	CASSLAGMEGYTF	TGTGCCAGCAGCTTAGCAGGGATGGAGGGCTACACCTTC
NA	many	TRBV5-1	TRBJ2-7	CASSSLDSSYEQYF	TGCGCCAGCAGCTCATTGGACAGCTCCTACGAGCAGTACTTC
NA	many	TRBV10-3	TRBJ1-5	CAISESGRAQPQHF	TGTGCCATCAGTGAGTCGGGCAGGGCCCAGCCCCAGCATTTT
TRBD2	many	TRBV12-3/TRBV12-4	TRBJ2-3	CASSPVLAGHTDTQYF	TGTGCCAGCAGTCCGGTACTAGCGGGCCATACAGATACGCAGTATTTT
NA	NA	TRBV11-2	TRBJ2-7	CASNPTDRLYEQYF	TGTGCCAGCAATCCCACAGATCGACTCTACGAGCAGTACTTC
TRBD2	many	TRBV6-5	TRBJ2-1	CASSYRGGTYNEQFF	TGTGCCAGCAGTTACCGCGGGGGGACCTACAATGAGCAGTTCTTC
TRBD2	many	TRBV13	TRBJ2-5	CASSRNSGAETQYF	TGTGCCAGCAGCCGTAATAGCGGGGCGGAGACCCAGTACTTC
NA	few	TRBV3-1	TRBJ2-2	CASSPPTGAEKTGELFF	TGTGCCAGCAGCCCCCCTACCGGAGCGGAGAAAACCGGGGAGCTGTTTTTT
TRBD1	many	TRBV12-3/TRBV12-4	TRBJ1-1	CASSPDRGNTEAFF	TGTGCCAGCAGTCCGGACAGGGGGAACACTGAAGCTTTCTTT
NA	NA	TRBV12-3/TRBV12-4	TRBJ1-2	CASTQLDRYTYGYTF	TGTGCCAGCACTCAATTAGATCGTTATACCTATGGCTACACCTTC
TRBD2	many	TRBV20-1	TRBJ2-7	CSARLAGGPGEQYF	TGCAGTGCACGACTAGCGGGAGGGCCGGGTGAGCAGTACTTC
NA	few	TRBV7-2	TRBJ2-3	CASSPTALSTDTQYF	TGTGCCAGCAGCCCAACAGCCCTTAGCACAGATACGCAGTATTTT
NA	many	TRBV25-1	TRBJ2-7	CASSEVGGLSSYEQYF	TGTGCCAGCAGTGAGGTCGGCGGGCTTAGCTCCTACGAGCAGTACTTC
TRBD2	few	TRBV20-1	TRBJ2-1	CSATPGTSYNEQFF	TGCAGTGCCACACCCGGGACTAGCTACAATGAGCAGTTCTTC
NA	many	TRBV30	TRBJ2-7	CAWTVSGQNEQYF	TGTGCCTGGACCGTCTCTGGGCAGAACGAGCAGTACTTC
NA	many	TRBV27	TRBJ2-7	CATGPPTNEQYF	TGTGCCACCGGGCCACCCACCAACGAGCAGTACTTC
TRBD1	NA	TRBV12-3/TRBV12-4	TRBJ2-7	CASSFGVQGASEQYF	TGTGCCAGCAGTTTTGGCGTACAGGGGGCGAGCGAGCAGTACTTC
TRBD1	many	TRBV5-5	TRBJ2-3	CASRAGGQGFTDTQYF	TGTGCCAGCAGGGCCGGGGGACAGGGGTTCACAGATACGCAGTATTTT
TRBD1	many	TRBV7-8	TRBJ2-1	CASSLITGATYNEQFF	TGTGCCAGCAGCTTAATCACAGGGGCTACCTACAATGAGCAGTTCTTC
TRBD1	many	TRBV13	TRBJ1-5	CASSSTGGLSNQPQHF	TGTGCCAGCAGCTCTACAGGGGGCCTTAGCAATCAGCCCCAGCATTTT
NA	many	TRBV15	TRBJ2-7	CATSRAGPEDEQYF	TGTGCCACCAGCAGGGCGGGACCTGAGGACGAGCAGTACTTC
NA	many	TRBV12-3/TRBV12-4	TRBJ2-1	CASSFAPGAAYNEQFF	TGTGCCAGCAGTTTTGCCCCGGGGGCCGCCTACAATGAGCAGTTCTTC
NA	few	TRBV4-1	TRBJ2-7	CASSPGARPSSYEQYF	TGCGCCAGCAGCCCTGGAGCGAGACCGAGCTCCTACGAGCAGTACTTC
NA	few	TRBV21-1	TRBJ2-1	CAISGLAGSHNEQFF	TGTGCCATCTCAGGACTAGCGGGATCCCACAATGAGCAGTTCTTC
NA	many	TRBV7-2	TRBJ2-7	CASSLAGGRDYEQYF	TGTGCCAGCAGCTTAGCCGGGGGGCGGGATTACGAGCAGTACTTC
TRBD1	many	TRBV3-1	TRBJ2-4	CASGQRGQGIQYF	TGTGCCAGCGGCCAGCGGGGACAGGGCATTCAGTACTTC
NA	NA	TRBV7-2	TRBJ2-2	CASSYTRSARGAGELFF	TGTGCCAGCAGCTACACCAGGTCGGCGAGGGGAGCCGGGGAGCTGTTTTTT
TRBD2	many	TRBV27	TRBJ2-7	CASSRGTSGVSEQYF	TGTGCCAGCAGCAGAGGGACTAGCGGGGTTTCCGAGCAGTACTTC
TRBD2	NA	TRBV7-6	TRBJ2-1	CASSLGASGVSYNEQFF	TGTGCCAGCAGCTTAGGCGCTAGCGGAGTGTCCTACAATGAGCAGTTCTTC
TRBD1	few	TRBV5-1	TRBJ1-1	CASSSTGTGYTEAFF	TGCGCCAGCAGCAGTACCGGGACAGGGTACACTGAAGCTTTCTTT
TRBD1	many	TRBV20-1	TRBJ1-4	CSAGTDGEKLFF	TGCAGTGCGGGGACAGACGGGGAAAAACTGTTTTTT
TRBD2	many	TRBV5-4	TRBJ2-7	CASSPPRTRYYEQYF	TGTGCCAGCAGCCCCCCTAGGACTAGGTACTACGAGCAGTACTTC
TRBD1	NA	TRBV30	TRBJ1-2	CAWSRDSLNYGYTF	TGTGCCTGGAGTCGGGACAGCCTTAACTATGGCTACACCTTC
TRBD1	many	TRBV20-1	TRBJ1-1	CSARTGVGSEAFF	TGCAGTGCTAGAACAGGGGTAGGGTCTGAAGCTTTCTTT
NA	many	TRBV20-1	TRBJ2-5	CSASPPGIETQYF	TGCAGTGCTAGCCCCCCGGGTATAGAGACCCAGTACTTC
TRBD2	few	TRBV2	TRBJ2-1	CASRRGLPTYNEQFF	TGTGCCAGCAGGCGGGGGTTACCGACCTACAATGAGCAGTTCTTC
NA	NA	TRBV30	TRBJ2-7	CAWSQVRGPYEQYF	TGTGCCTGGAGTCAGGTCAGGGGACCCTACGAGCAGTACTTC
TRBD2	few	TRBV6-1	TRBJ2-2	CASSPQAPGGTGELFF	TGTGCCAGCAGCCCCCAGGCTCCGGGGGGGACCGGGGAGCTGTTTTTT
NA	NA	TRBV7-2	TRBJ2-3	CASSGLRYASTDTQYF	TGTGCCAGCAGCGGACTACGGTACGCTAGCACAGATACGCAGTATTTT
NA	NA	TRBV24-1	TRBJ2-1	CGACDSKGGPSSWTPYNEQFF	TGTGGCGCCTGTGACTCTAAAGGGGGTCCCTCTTCTTGGACGCCCTACAATGAGCAGTTCTTC
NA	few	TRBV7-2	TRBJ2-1	CASSLGNTRYNEQFF	TGTGCCAGCAGCTTAGGGAATACCCGATACAATGAGCAGTTCTTC
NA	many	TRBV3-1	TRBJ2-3	CASSQDTQFTDTQYF	TGTGCCAGCAGCCAAGACACACAGTTCACAGATACGCAGTATTTT
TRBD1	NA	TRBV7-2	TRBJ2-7	CASSSTGQIFYEQYF	TGTGCCAGCAGCTCAACGGGACAGATCTTCTACGAGCAGTACTTC
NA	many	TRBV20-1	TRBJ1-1	CSARDEDGFMPEAFF	TGCAGTGCTAGAGATGAAGACGGTTTTATGCCTGAAGCTTTCTTT
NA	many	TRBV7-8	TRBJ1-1	CASSWGTNTEAFF	TGTGCCAGCAGCTGGGGGACGAACACTGAAGCTTTCTTT
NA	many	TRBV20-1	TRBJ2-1	CSARDERWGEQFF	TGCAGTGCTAGAGATGAACGCTGGGGCGAGCAGTTCTTC